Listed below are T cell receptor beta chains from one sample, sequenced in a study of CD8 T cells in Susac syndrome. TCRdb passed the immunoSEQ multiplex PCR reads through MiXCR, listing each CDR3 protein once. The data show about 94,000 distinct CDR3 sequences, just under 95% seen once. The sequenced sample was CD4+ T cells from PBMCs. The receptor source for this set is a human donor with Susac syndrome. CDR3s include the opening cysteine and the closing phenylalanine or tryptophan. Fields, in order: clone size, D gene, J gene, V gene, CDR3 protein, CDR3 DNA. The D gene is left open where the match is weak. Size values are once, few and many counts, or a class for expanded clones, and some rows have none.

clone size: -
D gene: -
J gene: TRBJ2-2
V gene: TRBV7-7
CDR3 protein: CASSLGTSTGELFF
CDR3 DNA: TGTGCTAGCAGCTTGGGGACTTCCACCGGGGAGCTGTTTTTT

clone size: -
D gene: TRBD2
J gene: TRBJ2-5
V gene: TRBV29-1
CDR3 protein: CSVGTSGIETQYF
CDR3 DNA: TGCAGCGTGGGGACTAGCGGAATAGAGACCCAGTACTTC

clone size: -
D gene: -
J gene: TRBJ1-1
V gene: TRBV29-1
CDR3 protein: CSVDNMNTEAFF
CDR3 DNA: TGCAGCGTCGACAACATGAACACTGAAGCTTTCTTT

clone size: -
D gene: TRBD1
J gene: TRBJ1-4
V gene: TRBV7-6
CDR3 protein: CASSVNRGMDEKLFF
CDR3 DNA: TGTGCCAGCAGCGTAAACAGGGGGATGGATGAAAAACTGTTTTTT

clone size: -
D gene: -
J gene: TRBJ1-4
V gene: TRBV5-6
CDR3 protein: CASSSYRVASEKLFF
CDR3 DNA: TGTGCCAGCAGCAGTTACAGGGTCGCTAGTGAAAAACTGTTTTTT

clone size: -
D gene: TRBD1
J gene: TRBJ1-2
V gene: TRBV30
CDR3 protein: CGVRGITQTKGYTF
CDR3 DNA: TGTGGAGTCAGGGGGATAACCCAAACAAAGGGCTACACCTTC

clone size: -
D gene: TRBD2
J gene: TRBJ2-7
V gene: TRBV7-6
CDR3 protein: CASSLRGLAVYEQYF
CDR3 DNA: TGTGCCAGCAGCTTAAGGGGACTAGCGGTCTACGAGCAGTACTTC

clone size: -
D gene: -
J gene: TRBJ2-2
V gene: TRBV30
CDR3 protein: CAWSGAGNTGELFF
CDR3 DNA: TGTGCCTGGAGTGGGGCAGGGAACACCGGGGAGCTGTTTTTT

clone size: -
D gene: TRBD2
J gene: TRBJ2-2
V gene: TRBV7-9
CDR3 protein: CASSYSSGGELFF
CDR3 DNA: TGTGCCAGCAGCTACTCTAGCGGCGGGGAGCTGTTTTTT

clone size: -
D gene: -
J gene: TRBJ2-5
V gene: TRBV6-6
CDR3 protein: CASSWSQGETQYF
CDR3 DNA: TGTGCCAGCAGTTGGAGCCAGGGGGAGACCCAGTACTTC

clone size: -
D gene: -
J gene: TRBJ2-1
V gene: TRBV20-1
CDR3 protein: CSARRTNNEQFF
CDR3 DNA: TGCAGTGCTAGGAGGACTAACAATGAGCAGTTCTTC

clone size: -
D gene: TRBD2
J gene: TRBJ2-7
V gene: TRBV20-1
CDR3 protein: CSARDLGGSSYEQYF
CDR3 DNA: TGCAGTGCTAGAGATCTCGGGGGGAGCTCCTACGAGCAGTACTTC

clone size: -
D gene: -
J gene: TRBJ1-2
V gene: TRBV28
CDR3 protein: CASRPAGAGNYGYTF
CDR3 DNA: TGTGCCAGCCGCCCCGCGGGGGCCGGGAACTATGGCTACACCTTC

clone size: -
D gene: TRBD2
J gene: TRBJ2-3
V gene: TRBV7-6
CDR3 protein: CASSPGGTSGASSTDTQYF
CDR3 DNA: TGTGCCAGCAGCCCGGGGGGGACTAGCGGTGCTTCTAGCACAGATACGCAGTATTTT

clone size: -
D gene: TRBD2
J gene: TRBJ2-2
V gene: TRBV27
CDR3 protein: CASSSTSGGTNTGELFF
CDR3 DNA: TGTGCCAGCAGTTCAACTAGCGGGGGGACGAACACCGGGGAGCTGTTTTTT

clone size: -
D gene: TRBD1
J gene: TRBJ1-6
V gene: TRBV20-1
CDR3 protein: CSARDRESPLHF
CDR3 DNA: TGCAGTGCTAGGGACAGGGAATCACCCCTCCACTTT

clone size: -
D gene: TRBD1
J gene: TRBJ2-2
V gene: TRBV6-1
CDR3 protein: CASRLRQGTDTGELFF
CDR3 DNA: TGTGCCAGCAGGCTAAGACAGGGAACGGACACCGGGGAGCTGTTTTTT

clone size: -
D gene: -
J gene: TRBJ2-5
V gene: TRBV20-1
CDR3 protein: CSARDPRDQTQYF
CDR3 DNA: TGCAGTGCTAGAGATCCCAGGGATCAGACCCAGTACTTC

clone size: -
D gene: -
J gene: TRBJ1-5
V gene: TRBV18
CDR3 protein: CASSPWEPQHF
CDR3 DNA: TGTGCCAGCTCACCTTGGGAGCCCCAGCATTTT

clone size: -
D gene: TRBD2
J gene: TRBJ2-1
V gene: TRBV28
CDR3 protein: CASSLGTSNEQFF
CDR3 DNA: TGTGCCAGCAGTTTGGGGACTAGCAATGAGCAGTTCTTC

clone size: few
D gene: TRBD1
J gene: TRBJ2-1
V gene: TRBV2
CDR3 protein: CASGDRGYNEQFF
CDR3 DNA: TGTGCCAGTGGGGACAGGGGCTACAATGAGCAGTTCTTC

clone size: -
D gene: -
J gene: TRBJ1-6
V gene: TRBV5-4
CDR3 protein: CASSLSGSPLHF
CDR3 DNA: TGTGCCAGCAGCTTAAGCGGTTCACCCCTCCACTTT

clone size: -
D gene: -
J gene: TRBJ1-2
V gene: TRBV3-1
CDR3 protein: CASSLNRAAPGYTF
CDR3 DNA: TGTGCCAGCAGCCTAAACCGGGCCGCCCCGGGCTACACCTTC

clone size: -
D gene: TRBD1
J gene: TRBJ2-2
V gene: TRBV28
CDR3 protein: CASSVEAGQGYTGELFF
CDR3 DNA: TGTGCCAGCAGCGTGGAGGCAGGACAGGGGTACACCGGGGAGCTGTTTTTT

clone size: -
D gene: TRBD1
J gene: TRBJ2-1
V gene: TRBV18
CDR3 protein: CASSPAVPTGGNEQFF
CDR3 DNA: TGTGCCAGCTCACCGGCGGTACCGACAGGGGGCAATGAGCAGTTCTTC

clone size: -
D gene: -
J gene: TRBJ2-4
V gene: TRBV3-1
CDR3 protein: CASSQGGAHIQYF
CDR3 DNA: TGTGCCAGCAGCCAAGGGGGGGCTCACATTCAGTACTTC

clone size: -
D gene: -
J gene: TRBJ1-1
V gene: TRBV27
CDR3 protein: CASSLSPGDEAFF
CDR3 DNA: TGTGCCAGCAGTTTATCCCCCGGGGACGAAGCTTTCTTT

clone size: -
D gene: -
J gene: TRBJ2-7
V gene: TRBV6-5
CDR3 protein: CASSYRHEQYF
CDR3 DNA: TGTGCCAGCAGTTACAGGCACGAGCAGTACTTC

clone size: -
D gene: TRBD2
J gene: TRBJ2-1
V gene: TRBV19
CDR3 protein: CASGGLARGSEQFF
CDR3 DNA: TGTGCCAGTGGGGGACTAGCGCGGGGGAGTGAGCAGTTCTTC

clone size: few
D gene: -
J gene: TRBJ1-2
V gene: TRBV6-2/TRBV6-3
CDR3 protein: CASSPTVNYGYTF
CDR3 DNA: TGTGCCAGCAGTCCTACAGTGAACTATGGCTACACCTTC

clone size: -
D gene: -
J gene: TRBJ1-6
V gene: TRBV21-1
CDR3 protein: CASSRQGGDSPLHF
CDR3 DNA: TGTGCCAGCAGCAGACAGGGAGGGGATTCACCCCTCCACTTT

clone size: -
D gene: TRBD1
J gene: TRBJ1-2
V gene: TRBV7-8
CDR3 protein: CASSPLRTGHSYGYTF
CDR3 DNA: TGTGCCAGCAGCCCCCTCCGGACAGGACACTCCTATGGCTACACCTTC